These 26 T cell receptor beta chains were all obtained from the same sample, sequenced in a study of blood T cell repertoires in COVID-19. Only in-frame clones appear in the TCRdb table, and some are missing; sequencing was by immunoSEQ multiplex PCR. In the table there are about 67,000 clones, around 89% of which are singletons. Source material: peripheral blood. The receptors stem from a woman aged 55-70 years with acute or convalescent COVID-19.

The V call is TRBV5-1, the J call TRBJ2-3, with TRBD2 identical over 11 bases. CDR3 length: 15 amino acids. Germline V gene lookup returns CDR1 SGHRS and CDR2 YFSETQ. V was clipped by 3 bases and J by 4 bases; unmatched bases: 4. CDR3 region: CASSSSGRIPDTQYF. CDR3 coding DNA: TGCGCCAGCAGCTCTAGCGGGAGGATTCCAGATACGCAGTATTTT.

The J gene is TRBJ1-5, the V gene TRBV6-6; D is uncertain. Looked up from germline, CDR1 is MNHNY and CDR2 is SVGAGI (reference sequence). This CDR3 has 13 amino acids. Trimming shortened V by 2 bases and J by 2 bases, and 4 bases separated the two germline ends. The CDR3 DNA follows: TGTGCCAGCAGTTACGAGGGCAATCAGCCCCAGCATTTT. This sequence encodes CASSYEGNQPQHF.

The V call is TRBV3-1 (or the pseudogene TRBV3-2), the J call TRBJ2-1, with D unresolved. V was cut by 1 base and J by 4 bases, with 8 bases left in between. The CDR3 spans 14 residues. Germline loops: CDR1 LGHDT, CDR2 YNNKEL (reference sequence). DNA of the CDR3: TGTGCCAGCAGCCAAGGGGCAGAATACAATGAGCAGTTCTTC. As protein: CASSQGAEYNEQFF.

The V call is TRBV24-1, the J call TRBJ1-2; TRBD1 might be the D (6 bases). The CDR3 is 12 residues long. Trimming removed 5 bases at V and 5 bases at J, with 8 bases between. Germline-derived CDR1 and CDR2 are KGHDR and SFDVKD. DNA of the CDR3: TGTGCCACCAGTGCCCAGGGGTATGGCTACACCTTC. It codes for CATSAQGYGYTF.

The gene calls are TRBV7-2 and TRBJ1-3, with 7 nucleotides matching TRBD1. The junction had 1 base not matched to a gene; V was cut back by 5 bases and J by 0 bases. CDR1 SGHTA and CDR2 FQGNSA come from the germline V gene. This CDR3 region has 14 residues. The CDR3 DNA follows: TGTGCCAGCAGCCCAGGGGGCTCTGGAAACACCATATATTTT. This gives the protein CASSPGGSGNTIYF.

Written as DNA, the CDR3 is TGCGCCAGCAGTGCCGGGACAGTAAACACTGAAGCTTTCTTT. Amino acids: CASSAGTVNTEAFF. The chain is built from TRBV10-1 and TRBJ1-1; 7 nucleotides agree with TRBD1. V was clipped by 4 bases and J by 2 bases; unmatched bases: 4. Germline-derived CDR1 and CDR2 are WNHNN and SYGVQD (reference sequence). This CDR3 spans 14 amino acids.

The chain combines TRBV18 with TRBJ1-2; TRBD1 is a possible D gene (6 bases). This CDR3 is 13 amino acids long. The V gene's germline CDR1 is KGHSH and CDR2 LQKENI. The V and J ends lost 2 bases and 5 bases respectively, with 9 bases between them. Here the CDR3 DNA reads TGTGCCAGCTCACCAAGAACAGGGTATGGCTACACCTTC. It translates to CASSPRTGYGYTF.

The genes are TRBV5-1 and TRBJ1-6; D is uncertain. The germline V gene has CDR1 SGHRS and CDR2 YFSETQ. The CDR3 sequence is 13 residues long. The V end lost 0 bases, the J end lost 6 bases, and 4 bases lay between the germline ends. CDR3: CASSLELNSPLHF. CDR3 sequence (DNA): TGCGCCAGCAGCTTGGAACTTAATTCACCCCTCCACTTT.

This chain uses TRBV5-1 with TRBJ2-3, with D maybe TRBD1 (5 bases). Trimming stripped 1 base from V and 5 bases from J, with 14 bases between. The CDR3 runs 15 residues. Germline CDR1 reads SGHRS; CDR2 reads YFSETQ. CDR3 residues: CASSLIRAVEDTQYF. The CDR3 coding sequence is TGCGCCAGCAGCTTGATCAGGGCCGTAGAAGATACGCAGTATTTT.

V is TRBV18 and J is TRBJ2-4; 12 nucleotides line up with TRBD1. V shed 5 bases and J 8 bases; nucleotides not matched to a gene: 7. This CDR3 contains 15 residues. CDR1 is KGHSH, CDR2 LQKENI, per germline. CDR3 coding DNA: TGTGCCAGCTCATCGGGACAGGGGGCGAGCTACATTCAGTACTTC. Translating it yields CASSSGQGASYIQYF.

The V call is TRBV4-3, the J call TRBJ1-6; 10 bases fit TRBD1. Losses at the gene ends were 0 bases for V and 9 bases for J; bases not matched to a gene: 8. This CDR3 has 17 residues. Germline CDR1 LGHNA, CDR2 YSLEER. The CDR3 coding sequence is TGCGCCAGCAGCCAAGAGACAGGGACAGGGGACACTTCACCCCTCCACTTT. Translation: CASSQETGTGDTSPLHF.

The chain combines TRBV6-1 with TRBJ1-5; possibly TRBD1 for D (6 bases). The CDR3 sequence is 17 residues long. Per the germline V gene, CDR1 is MNHNS and CDR2 is SASEGT. V was shortened by 3 bases and J by 2 bases, with 17 bases between the two germline ends. The CDR3 DNA is TGTGCCAGCAGTGAGTCAGGGTTACAGGGCGGCAATCAGCCCCAGCATTTT. Encoded protein: CASSESGLQGGNQPQHF.

This clone was seen a single time. The rearrangement uses TRBV5-4 and TRBJ1-3; 11 nucleotides line up with TRBD1. Germline V gives CDR1 SGHNT, CDR2 YYREEE (reference sequence). With V trimmed by 3 bases and J by 1 base, 3 bases remained unmatched. This CDR3 comprises 16 residues. The CDR3 nucleotides are TGTGCCAGCAGCTCCCGGGACAGGGGGTCTGGAAACACCATATATTTT. Amino acids: CASSSRDRGSGNTIYF. Using reference TRBV5-4 and TRBJ1-3 for the parts outside the CDR3, the full variable domain is ETGVTQSPTHLIKTRGQQVTLRCSSQSGHNTVSWYQQALGQGPQFIFQYYREEENGRGNFPPRFSGLQFPNYSSELNVNALELDDSALYLCASSSRDRGSGNTIYFGEGSWLTVV.

The J gene is TRBJ2-2, the V gene TRBV27; 9 nucleotides match TRBD1. Germline CDR1 is MNHEY and CDR2 is SMNVEV (reference sequence). After removal of 3 bases from V and 4 bases from J, the junction contained 3 bases not matched to a gene. The length of the CDR3 is 15 residues. The CDR3 loop is CASSFGTGITGELFF. The DNA for the CDR3 is TGTGCCAGCAGTTTCGGGACAGGGATCACCGGGGAGCTGTTTTTT.

The chain links TRBV5-1 to TRBJ1-5, with TRBD1 matching 10 bases. CDR1 and CDR2 from the germline V gene are SGHRS and YFSETQ. The CDR3 is made up of 15 amino acids. V lost 1 base and J lost 6; bases outside the gene matches: 4. In DNA, the CDR3 is TGCGCCAGCAGCTTGTTTGGGGACAGGGGTCAGCCCCAGCATTTT. It is translated as CASSLFGDRGQPQHF.

V is TRBV14 and J is TRBJ1-3, with 8 positions matching TRBD1. The J segment lost 7 bases and the V segment lost 3 bases, leaving 14 bases of the junction unmatched. From germline, CDR1 is SGHDN and CDR2 FVKESK. This CDR3 spans 17 amino acids. The CDR3: CASSQVQGVQSRNTIYF. CDR3 in DNA: TGTGCCAGCAGCCAGGTACAGGGGGTACAATCGCGGAACACCATATATTTT.

The chain combines TRBV5-8 with TRBJ2-1; the match to TRBD2 covers 9 bases. CDR3 length equals 17 residues. The J segment lost 1 base and the V segment lost 4 bases, leaving 9 bases of the junction unmatched. The V gene's germline CDR1 is SGHTS and CDR2 YDEGEE. The CDR3 loop is CASSLLKTSGSYNEQFF. The CDR3, as DNA: TGTGCCAGCAGCCTACTTAAGACTAGCGGTTCCTACAATGAGCAGTTCTTC. Together with reference TRBV5-8 and TRBJ2-1, the CDR3 gives the full variable domain: EAGVTQSPTHLIKTRGQQATLRCSPISGHTSVYWYQQALGLGLQFLLWYDEGEERNRGNFPPRFSGRQFPNYSSELNVNALELEDSALYLCASSLLKTSGSYNEQFFGPGTRLTVL.

This chain joins TRBV11-2 and TRBJ2-3; D call uncertain. This CDR3 has 14 residues. Trimming left V 1 base short and J 3 bases short, with 8 bases between. Per germline, CDR1 SGHAT and CDR2 FQNNGV. This CDR3 is CASSLAYGTDTQYF. The CDR3 nucleotides read TGTGCCAGCAGCTTAGCCTACGGGACAGATACGCAGTATTTT.

This clone has only one observation. CDR3 coding DNA: TGTGCCAGCAGCTATGGGTTCCTCTCCGGGACTAGCGGTTACAATGAGCAGTTCTTC. The encoded protein is CASSYGFLSGTSGYNEQFF. This chain uses TRBV7-9 with TRBJ2-1; 11 positions match TRBD2. V lost 4 bases to trimming and J lost 4 bases; unmatched junction nucleotides: 15. Germline CDR1 and CDR2: SEHNR and FQNEAQ (reference sequence). This CDR3 region has 19 residues.

The chain links TRBV15 to TRBJ2-3; 8 nucleotides align to TRBD1. Per the germline V gene, CDR1 is LNHNV and CDR2 is YYDKDF (reference sequence). The V gene end was trimmed by 0 bases and the J gene end by 3 bases; junction bases not matched to a gene: 2. The CDR3 contains 15 residues. CDR3 residues: CATSREGQETDTQYF. The DNA of the CDR3 is TGTGCCACCAGCAGAGAGGGACAGGAAACAGATACGCAGTATTTT.

The rearrangement uses TRBV5-1 and TRBJ2-1; 11 bases fit TRBD2. This CDR3 has 13 amino acids. After removal of 4 bases from V and 9 bases from J, the junction contained 3 bases not matched to a gene. Germline CDR1 is SGHRS and CDR2 is YFSETQ. The CDR3 nucleotides are TGCGCCAGCAGCGACGGGACTAGCGGTGAGCAGTTCTTC. Protein: CASSDGTSGEQFF.

The chain carries TRBV6-5 and TRBJ1-6; 7 bases align to TRBD1. The J segment lost 4 bases and the V segment lost 4 bases, leaving 7 bases of the junction unmatched. CDR1 MNHEY and CDR2 SVGAGI come from the germline V gene. The CDR3 length is 16 residues. The CDR3 coding sequence is TGTGCCAGCAGTTTGGAAGGGGGCCGGTATAATTCACCCCTCCACTTT. This encodes CASSLEGGRYNSPLHF.

The chain combines TRBV18 with TRBJ2-7; a weak D match, TRBD1 (6 bases). Germline V gene lookup returns CDR1 KGHSH and CDR2 LQKENI. V gave up 5 bases and J gave up 3 bases, with 11 bases separating them. The CDR3 covers 13 residues. The CDR3 nucleotides are TGTGCCAGCTCAAAGACAGGACTCTACGAGCAGTACGTC. Translating it yields CASSKTGLYEQYV.

The gene calls are TRBV19 and TRBJ1-4, with 8 bases that match TRBD1. CDR3 length: 14 amino acids. V lost 4 bases to trimming and J lost 8 bases; unmatched junction nucleotides: 6. CDR1 and CDR2 from the germline V gene are LNHDA and SQIVND (reference sequence). Here the CDR3 DNA reads TGTGCCAGTAGTACCCAGGGGGCAGGCGAAAAACTGTTTTTT. Residues: CASSTQGAGEKLFF.

The V call is TRBV27, the J call TRBJ1-4; 10 positions agree with TRBD1. The germline CDR1 and CDR2 sequences are MNHEY and SMNVEV (reference sequence). Germline trimming cut 5 bases from V and 5 bases from J; bases unmatched to any gene: 8. The CDR3 covers 16 residues. CDR3 sequence reads: CASSPGQGRGNEKLFF. The CDR3 DNA is TGTGCCAGCAGTCCGGGACAGGGGCGGGGGAATGAAAAACTGTTTTTT.

The rearrangement links TRBV2 to TRBJ1-1, with D perhaps matching TRBD1 (5 bases). Per the germline V gene, CDR1 is SNHLY and CDR2 is FYNNEI. CDR3 size: 12 residues. V lost 5 bases and J lost 9, with 13 bases in between. The chain's CDR3 is CASSIDSVKAFF. The CDR3 DNA follows: TGTGCCAGCAGTATAGACAGCGTCAAAGCTTTCTTT. The full variable domain, its missing parts supplied by reference TRBV2 and TRBJ1-1, is EPEVTQTPSHQVTQMGQEVILRCVPISNHLYFYWYRQILGQKVEFLVSFYNNEISEKSEIFDDQFSVERPDGSNFTLKIRSTKLEDSAMYFCASSIDSVKAFFGQGTRLTVV.